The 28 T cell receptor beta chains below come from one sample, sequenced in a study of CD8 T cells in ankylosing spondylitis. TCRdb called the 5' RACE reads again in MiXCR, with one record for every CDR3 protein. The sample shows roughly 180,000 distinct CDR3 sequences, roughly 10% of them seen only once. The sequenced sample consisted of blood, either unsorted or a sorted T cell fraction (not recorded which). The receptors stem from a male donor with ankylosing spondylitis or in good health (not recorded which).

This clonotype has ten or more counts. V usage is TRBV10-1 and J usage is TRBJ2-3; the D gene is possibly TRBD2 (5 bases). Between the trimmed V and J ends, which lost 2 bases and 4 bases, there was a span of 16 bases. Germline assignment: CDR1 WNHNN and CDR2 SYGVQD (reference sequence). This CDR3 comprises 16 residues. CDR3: CASSETFSGWADTQYF. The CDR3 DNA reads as TGCGCCAGCAGTGAGACGTTCTCGGGGTGGGCAGATACGCAGTATTTT.

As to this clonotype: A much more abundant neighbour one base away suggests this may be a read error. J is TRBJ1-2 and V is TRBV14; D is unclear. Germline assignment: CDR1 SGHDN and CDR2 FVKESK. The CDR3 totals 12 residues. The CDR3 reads CASGQDFYGYTF. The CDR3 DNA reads TGTGCCAGCGGCCAAGATTTCTATGGCTACACCTTC.

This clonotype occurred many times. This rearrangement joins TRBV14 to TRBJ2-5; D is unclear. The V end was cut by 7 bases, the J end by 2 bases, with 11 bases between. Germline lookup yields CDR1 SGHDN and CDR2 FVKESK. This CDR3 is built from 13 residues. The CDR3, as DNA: TGTGCCAGCAACAGACGGATACAAGAGACCCAGTACTTC. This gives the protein CASNRRIQETQYF.

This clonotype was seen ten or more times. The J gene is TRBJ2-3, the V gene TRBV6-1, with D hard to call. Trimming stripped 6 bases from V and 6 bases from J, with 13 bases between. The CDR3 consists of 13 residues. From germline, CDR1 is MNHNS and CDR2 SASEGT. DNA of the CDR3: TGTGCCAGCAGGCCCCCAGGACCGGATACGCAGTATTTT. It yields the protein CASRPPGPDTQYF.

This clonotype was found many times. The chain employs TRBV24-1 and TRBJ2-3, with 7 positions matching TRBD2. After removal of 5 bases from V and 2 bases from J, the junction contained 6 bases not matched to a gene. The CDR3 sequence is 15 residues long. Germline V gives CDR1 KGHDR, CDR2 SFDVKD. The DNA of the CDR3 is TGTGCCACCAGTGCCCTCGGGAGGCCCACAGATACGCAGTATTTT. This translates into CATSALGRPTDTQYF.

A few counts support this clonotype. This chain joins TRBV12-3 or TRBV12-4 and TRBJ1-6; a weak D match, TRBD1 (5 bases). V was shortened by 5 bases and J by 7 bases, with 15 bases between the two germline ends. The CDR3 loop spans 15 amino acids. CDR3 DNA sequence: TGTGCCAGCAGTCCCCACGGGGCTCACAATTCACCCCTCCACTTT. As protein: CASSPHGAHNSPLHF.

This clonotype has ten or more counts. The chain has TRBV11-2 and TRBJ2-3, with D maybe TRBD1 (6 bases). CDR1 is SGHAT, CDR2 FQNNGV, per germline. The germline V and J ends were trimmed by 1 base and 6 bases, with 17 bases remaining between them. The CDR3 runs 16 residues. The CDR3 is CASSLATGLFSDTQYF. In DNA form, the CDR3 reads TGTGCCAGCAGCTTAGCAACAGGGTTATTCTCGGATACGCAGTATTTT.

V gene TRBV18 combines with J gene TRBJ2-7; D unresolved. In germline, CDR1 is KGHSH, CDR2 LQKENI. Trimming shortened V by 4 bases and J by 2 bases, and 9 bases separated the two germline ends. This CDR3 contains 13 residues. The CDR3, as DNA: TGTGCCAGCTCACAGGTCAGCACCTACGAGCAGTACTTC. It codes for CASSQVSTYEQYF.

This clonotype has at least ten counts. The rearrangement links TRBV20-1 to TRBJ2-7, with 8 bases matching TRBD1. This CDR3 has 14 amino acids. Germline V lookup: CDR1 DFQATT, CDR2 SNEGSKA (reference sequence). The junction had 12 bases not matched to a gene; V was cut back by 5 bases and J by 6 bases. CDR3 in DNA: TGCAGTGCTTCCCTGGACAGGGCGGACGGCGAGCAGTACTTC. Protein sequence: CSASLDRADGEQYF.

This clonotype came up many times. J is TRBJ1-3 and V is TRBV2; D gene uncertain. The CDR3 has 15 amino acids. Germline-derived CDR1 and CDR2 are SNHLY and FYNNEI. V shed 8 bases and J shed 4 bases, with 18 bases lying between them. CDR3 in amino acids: CASRAELFYGNTIYF. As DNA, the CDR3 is TGTGCCAGCCGGGCGGAATTATTCTACGGAAACACCATATATTTT.

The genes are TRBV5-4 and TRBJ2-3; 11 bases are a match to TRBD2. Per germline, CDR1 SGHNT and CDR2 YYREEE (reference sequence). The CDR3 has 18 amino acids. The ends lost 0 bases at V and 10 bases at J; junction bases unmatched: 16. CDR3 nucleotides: TGTGCCAGCAGCTTGGCCCGTACTAGCGGGAGAAGAGATGAAGCGCAGTATTTT. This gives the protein CASSLARTSGRRDEAQYF.

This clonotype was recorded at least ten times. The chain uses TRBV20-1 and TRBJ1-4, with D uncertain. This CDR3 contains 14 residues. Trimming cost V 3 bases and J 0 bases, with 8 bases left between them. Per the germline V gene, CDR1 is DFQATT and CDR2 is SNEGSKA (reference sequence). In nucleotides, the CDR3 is TGCAGTGCTAGCGGCGACGCAACTAATGAAAAACTGTTTTTT. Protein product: CSASGDATNEKLFF.

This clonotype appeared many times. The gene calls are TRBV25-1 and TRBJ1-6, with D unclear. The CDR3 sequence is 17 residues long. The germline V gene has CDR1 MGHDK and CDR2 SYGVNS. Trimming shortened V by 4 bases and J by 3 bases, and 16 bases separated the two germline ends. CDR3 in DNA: TGTGCCAGCAGTGCTCTCGGTGGGTACGGCTATAATTCACCCCTCCACTTT. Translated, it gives CASSALGGYGYNSPLHF.

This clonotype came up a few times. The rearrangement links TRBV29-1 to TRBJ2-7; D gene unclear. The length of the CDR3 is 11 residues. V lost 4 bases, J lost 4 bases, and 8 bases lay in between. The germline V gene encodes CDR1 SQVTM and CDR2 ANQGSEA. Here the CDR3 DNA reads TGCAGCGTTGCAGACGGGTACGAGCAGTACTTC. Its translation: CSVADGYEQYF.

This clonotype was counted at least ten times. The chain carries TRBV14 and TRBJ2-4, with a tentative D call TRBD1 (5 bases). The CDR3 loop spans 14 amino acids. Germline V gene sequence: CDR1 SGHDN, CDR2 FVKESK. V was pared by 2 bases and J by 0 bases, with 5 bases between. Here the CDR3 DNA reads TGTGCCAGCAGCCAACAGGGAGCCAAAAACATTCAGTACTTC. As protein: CASSQQGAKNIQYF.

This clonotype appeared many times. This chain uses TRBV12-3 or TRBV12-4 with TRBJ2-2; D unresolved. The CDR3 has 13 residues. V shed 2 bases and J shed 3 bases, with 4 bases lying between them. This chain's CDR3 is CASSLRDTGELFF. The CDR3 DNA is TGTGCCAGCAGTTTACGGGACACCGGGGAGCTGTTTTTT.

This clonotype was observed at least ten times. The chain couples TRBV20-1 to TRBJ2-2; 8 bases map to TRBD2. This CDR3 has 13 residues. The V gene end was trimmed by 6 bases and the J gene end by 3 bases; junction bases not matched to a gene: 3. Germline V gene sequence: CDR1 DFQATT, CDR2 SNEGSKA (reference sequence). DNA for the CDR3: TGCAGTGCGAGCGGGGGAGACACCGGGGAGCTGTTTTTT. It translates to CSASGGDTGELFF.

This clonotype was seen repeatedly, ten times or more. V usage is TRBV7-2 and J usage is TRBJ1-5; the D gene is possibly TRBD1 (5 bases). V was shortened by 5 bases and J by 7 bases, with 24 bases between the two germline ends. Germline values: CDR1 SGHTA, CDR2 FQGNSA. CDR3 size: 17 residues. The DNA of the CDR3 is TGTGCCAGCAGCACCAGAAGCCAGGGTGGCGGGATCCAGCCCCAGCATTTT. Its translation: CASSTRSQGGGIQPQHF. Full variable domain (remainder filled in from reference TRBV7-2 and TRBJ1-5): GAGVSQSPSNKVTEKGKDVELRCDPISGHTALYWYRQSLGQGLEFLIYFQGNSAPDKSGLPSDRFSAERTGGSVSTLTIQRTQQEDSAVYLCASSTRSQGGGIQPQHFGDGTRLSIL.

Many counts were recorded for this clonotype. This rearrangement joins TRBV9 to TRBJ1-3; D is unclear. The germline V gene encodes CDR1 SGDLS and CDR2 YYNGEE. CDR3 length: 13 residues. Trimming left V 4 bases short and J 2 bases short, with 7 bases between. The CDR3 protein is CASSPRTGNTIYF. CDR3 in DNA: TGTGCCAGCAGCCCGCGAACTGGAAACACCATATATTTT.

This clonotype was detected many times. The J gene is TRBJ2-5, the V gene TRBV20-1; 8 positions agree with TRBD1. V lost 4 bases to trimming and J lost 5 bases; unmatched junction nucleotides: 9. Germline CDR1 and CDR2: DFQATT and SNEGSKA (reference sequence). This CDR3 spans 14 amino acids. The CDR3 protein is CSATNFRGLETQYF. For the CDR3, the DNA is TGCAGTGCTACAAATTTCAGGGGGCTTGAGACCCAGTACTTC.

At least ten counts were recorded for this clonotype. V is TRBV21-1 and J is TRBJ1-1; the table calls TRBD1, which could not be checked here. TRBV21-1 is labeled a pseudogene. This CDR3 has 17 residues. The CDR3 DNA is TGTGCCAGCAGCGGAGTGACAGGGGGTACGGGGGACACTGAAGCTTTCTTT. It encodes CASSGVTGGTGDTEAFF.

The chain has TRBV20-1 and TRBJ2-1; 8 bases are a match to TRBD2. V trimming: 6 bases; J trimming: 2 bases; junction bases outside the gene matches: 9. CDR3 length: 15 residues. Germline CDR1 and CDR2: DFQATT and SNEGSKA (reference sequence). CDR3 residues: CSAPRRGAPYNEQFF. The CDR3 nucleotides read TGCAGTGCCCCCCGGCGGGGGGCCCCCTACAATGAGCAGTTCTTC.

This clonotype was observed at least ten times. The CDR3 reads CSAADRRTSTDTQYF. CDR3 nucleotide sequence: TGCAGTGCGGCGGATCGGAGAACTAGCACAGATACGCAGTATTTT. The chain is built from TRBV20-1 and TRBJ2-3; D ambiguous. Germline-derived CDR1 and CDR2 are DFQATT and SNEGSKA (reference sequence). The V gene lost 6 bases and the J gene lost 0 bases, with 16 bases spanning the gap. CDR3 length: 15 residues.

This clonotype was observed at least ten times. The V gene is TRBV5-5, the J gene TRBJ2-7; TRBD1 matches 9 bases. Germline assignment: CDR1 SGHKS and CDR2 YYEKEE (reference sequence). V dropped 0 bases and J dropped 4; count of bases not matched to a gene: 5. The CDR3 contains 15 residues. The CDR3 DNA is TGTGCCAGCAGCTTGGAGGACAGGGGAGGATACGAGCAGTACTTC. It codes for CASSLEDRGGYEQYF.

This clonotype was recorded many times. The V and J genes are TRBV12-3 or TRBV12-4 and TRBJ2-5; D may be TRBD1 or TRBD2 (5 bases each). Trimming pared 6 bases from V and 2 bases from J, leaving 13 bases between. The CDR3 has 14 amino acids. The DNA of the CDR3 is TGTGCCAGCAGCATTGGGGGTGGGCAAGAGACCCAGTACTTC. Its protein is CASSIGGGQETQYF.

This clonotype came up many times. CDR3 in amino acids: CSARDTQQFF. CDR3 DNA sequence: TGCAGTGCTAGAGATACCCAGCAGTTCTTC. The chain has TRBV20-1 and TRBJ2-1, with D uncertain. This CDR3 region has 10 residues. Germline V gene data show CDR1 as DFQATT and CDR2 as SNEGSKA (reference sequence). V was shortened by 0 bases and J by 11 bases, with 5 bases between the two germline ends.

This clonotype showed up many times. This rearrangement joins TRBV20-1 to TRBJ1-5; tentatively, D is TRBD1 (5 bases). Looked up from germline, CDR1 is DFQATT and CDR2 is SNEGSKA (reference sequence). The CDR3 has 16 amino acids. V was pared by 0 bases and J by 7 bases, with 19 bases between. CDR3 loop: CSARDTRAGSGQPQHF. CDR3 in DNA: TGCAGTGCTAGAGATACCAGGGCGGGGAGTGGACAGCCCCAGCATTTT.

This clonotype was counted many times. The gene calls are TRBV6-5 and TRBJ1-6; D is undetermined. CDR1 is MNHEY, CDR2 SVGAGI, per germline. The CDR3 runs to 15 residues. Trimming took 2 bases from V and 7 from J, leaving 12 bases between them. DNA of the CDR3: TGTGCCAGCAGTTACGCGAACTTCGGGAATTCACCCCTCCACTTT. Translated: CASSYANFGNSPLHF.